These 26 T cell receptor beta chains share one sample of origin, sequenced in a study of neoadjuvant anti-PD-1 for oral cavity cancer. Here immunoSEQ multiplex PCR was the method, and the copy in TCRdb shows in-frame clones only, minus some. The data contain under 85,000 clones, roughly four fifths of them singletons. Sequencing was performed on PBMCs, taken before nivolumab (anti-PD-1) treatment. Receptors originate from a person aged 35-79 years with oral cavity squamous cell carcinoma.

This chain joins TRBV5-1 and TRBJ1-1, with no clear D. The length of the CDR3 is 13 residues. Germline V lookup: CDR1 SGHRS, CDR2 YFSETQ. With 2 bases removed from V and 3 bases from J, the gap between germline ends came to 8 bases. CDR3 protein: CASSLRDDTEAFF. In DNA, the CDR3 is TGCGCCAGCAGCTTAAGGGATGACACTGAAGCTTTCTTT.

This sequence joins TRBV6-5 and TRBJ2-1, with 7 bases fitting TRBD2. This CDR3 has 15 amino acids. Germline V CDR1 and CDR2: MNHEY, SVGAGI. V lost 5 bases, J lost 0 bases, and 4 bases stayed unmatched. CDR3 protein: CASSVTSASYNEQFF. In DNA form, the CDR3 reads TGTGCCAGCAGTGTTACTAGCGCCTCCTACAATGAGCAGTTCTTC.

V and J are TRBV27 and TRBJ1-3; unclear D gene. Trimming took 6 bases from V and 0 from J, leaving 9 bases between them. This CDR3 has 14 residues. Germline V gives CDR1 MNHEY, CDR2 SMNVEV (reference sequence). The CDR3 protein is CASSSWGSGNTIYF. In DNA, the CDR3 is TGTGCCAGCAGCTCTTGGGGCTCTGGAAACACCATATATTTT.

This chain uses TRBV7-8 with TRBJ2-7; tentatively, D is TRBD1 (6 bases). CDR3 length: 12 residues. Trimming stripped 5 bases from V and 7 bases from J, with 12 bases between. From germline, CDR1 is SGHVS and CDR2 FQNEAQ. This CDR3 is CASSPQDREQYF. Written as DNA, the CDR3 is TGTGCCAGCAGCCCCCAAGACAGGGAGCAGTACTTC.

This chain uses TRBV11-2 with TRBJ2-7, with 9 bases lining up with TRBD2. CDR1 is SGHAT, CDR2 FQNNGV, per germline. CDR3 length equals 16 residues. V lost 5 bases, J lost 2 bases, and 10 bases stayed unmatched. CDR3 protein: CASSLSVAGGAYEQYF. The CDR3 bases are TGTGCCAGCAGCCTATCGGTGGCGGGAGGGGCCTACGAGCAGTACTTC.

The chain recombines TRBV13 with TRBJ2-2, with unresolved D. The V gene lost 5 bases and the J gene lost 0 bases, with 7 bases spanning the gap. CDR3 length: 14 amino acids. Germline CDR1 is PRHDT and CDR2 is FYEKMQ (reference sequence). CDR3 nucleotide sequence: TGTGCCAGCAGCCCAGAGACGAACACCGGGGAGCTGTTTTTT. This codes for CASSPETNTGELFF. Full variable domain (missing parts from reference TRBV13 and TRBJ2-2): AAGVIQSPRHLIKEKRETATLKCYPIPRHDTVYWYQQGPGQDPQFLISFYEKMQSDKGSIPDRFSAQQFSDYHSELNMSSLELGDSALYFCASSPETNTGELFFGEGSRLTVL.

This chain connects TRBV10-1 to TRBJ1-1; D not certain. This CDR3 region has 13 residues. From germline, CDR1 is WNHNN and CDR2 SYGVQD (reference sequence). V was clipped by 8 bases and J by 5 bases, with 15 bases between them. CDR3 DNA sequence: TGCGCCAGCGCGGCAGCCCCCCTGACTGAAGCTTTCTTT. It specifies CASAAAPLTEAFF.

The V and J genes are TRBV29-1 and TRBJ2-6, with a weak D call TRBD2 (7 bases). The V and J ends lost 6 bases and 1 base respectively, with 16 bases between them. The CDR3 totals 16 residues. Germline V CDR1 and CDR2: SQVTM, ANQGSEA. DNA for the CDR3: TGCAGCGTGCGAGGGGGGGAAAGATCTGGGGCCAACGTCCTGACTTTC. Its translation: CSVRGGERSGANVLTF.

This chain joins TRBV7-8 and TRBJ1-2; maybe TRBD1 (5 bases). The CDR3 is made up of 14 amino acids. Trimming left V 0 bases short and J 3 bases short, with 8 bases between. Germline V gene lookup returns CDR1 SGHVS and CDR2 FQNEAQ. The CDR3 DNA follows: TGTGCCAGCAGCTTAGCAGGGGCGGACTATGGCTACACCTTC. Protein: CASSLAGADYGYTF. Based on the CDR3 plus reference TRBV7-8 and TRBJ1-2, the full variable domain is GAGVSQSPRYKVAKRGQDVALRCDPISGHVSLFWYQQALGQGPEFLTYFQNEAQLDKSGLPSDRFFAERPEGSVSTLKIQRTQQEDSAVYLCASSLAGADYGYTFGSGTRLTVV.

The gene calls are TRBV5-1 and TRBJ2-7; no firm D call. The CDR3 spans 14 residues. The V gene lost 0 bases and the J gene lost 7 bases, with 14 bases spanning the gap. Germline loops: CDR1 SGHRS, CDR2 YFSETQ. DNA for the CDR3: TGCGCCAGCAGCTTGGTGGGCGCGGCGAGAGAGCAGTACTTC. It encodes CASSLVGAAREQYF.

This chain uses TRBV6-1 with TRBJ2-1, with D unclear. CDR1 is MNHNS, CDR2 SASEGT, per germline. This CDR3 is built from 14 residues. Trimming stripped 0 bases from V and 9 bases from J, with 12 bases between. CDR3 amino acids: CASSEAVAAGEQFF. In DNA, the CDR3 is TGTGCCAGCAGTGAAGCAGTGGCAGCTGGTGAGCAGTTCTTC.

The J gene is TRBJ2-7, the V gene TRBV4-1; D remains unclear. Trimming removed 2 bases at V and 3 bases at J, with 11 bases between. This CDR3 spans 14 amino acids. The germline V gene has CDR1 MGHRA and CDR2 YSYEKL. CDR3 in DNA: TGCGCCAGCAGCCAACCGATTGTGAGCTACGAGCAGTACTTC. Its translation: CASSQPIVSYEQYF.

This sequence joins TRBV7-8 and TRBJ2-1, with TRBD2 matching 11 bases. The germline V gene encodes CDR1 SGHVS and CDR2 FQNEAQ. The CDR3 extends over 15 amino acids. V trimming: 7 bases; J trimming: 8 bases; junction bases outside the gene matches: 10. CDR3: CASIIDLAGGDEQFF. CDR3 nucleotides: TGTGCCAGCATCATCGACCTAGCGGGAGGTGATGAGCAGTTCTTC.

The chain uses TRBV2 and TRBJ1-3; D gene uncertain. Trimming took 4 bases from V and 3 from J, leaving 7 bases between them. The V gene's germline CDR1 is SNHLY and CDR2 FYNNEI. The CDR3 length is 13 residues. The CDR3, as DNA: TGTGCCAGCAGTGGGCAGGATGGAAACACCATATATTTT. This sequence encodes CASSGQDGNTIYF.

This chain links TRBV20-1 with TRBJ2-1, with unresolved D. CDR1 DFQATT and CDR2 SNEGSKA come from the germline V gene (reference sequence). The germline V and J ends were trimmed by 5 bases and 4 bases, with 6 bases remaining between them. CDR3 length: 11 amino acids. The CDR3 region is CSAPRYNEQFF. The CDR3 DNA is TGCAGTGCTCCGAGATACAATGAGCAGTTCTTC.

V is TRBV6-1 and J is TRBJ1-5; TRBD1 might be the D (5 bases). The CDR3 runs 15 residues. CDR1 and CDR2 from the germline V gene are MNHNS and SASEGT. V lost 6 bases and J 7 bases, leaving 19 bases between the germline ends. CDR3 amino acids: CASSVDQGVWQPQHF. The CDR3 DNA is TGTGCCAGCAGCGTGGATCAAGGGGTATGGCAGCCCCAGCATTTT.

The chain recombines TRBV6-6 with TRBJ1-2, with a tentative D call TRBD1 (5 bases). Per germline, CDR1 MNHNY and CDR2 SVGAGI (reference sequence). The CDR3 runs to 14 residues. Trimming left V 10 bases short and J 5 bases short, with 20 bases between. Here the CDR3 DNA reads TGTGCCACGGGGTCGGCACAGGTGAATTATGGCTACACCTTC. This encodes CATGSAQVNYGYTF.

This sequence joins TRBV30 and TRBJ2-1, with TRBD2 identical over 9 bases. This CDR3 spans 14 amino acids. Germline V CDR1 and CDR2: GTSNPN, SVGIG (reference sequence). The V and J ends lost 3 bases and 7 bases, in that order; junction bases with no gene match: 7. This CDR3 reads CAWRRREGWNEQFF. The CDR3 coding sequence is TGTGCCTGGAGACGGCGGGAGGGCTGGAATGAGCAGTTCTTC.

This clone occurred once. CDR3 nucleotides: TGTGCCAGCAGTTACGGAGGAGGGCTCAATCAGCCCCAGCATTTT. Translation gives CASSYGGGLNQPQHF. The genes are TRBV6-5 and TRBJ1-5; D gene uncertain. The V and J ends lost 2 bases and 3 bases respectively, with 11 bases between them. This CDR3 has 15 residues. In germline, CDR1 is MNHEY, CDR2 SVGAGI.

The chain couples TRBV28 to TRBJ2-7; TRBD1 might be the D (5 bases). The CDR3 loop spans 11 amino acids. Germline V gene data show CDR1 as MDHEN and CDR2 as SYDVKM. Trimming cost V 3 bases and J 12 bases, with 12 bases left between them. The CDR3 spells CASSFEAGRYF. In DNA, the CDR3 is TGTGCCAGCAGTTTCGAGGCAGGGCGGTACTTC. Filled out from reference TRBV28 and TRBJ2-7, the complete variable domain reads DVKVTQSSRYLVKRTGEKVFLECVQDMDHENMFWYRQDPGLGLRLIYFSYDVKMKEKGDIPEGYSVSREKKERFSLILESASTNQTSMYLCASSFEAGRYFGPGTRLTVT.

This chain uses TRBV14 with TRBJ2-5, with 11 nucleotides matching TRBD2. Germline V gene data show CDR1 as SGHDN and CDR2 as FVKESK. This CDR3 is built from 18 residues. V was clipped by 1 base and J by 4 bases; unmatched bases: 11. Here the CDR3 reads CASSQAWGTSGSRETQYF. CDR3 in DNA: TGTGCCAGCAGCCAAGCCTGGGGCACTAGCGGGAGTCGAGAGACCCAGTACTTC.

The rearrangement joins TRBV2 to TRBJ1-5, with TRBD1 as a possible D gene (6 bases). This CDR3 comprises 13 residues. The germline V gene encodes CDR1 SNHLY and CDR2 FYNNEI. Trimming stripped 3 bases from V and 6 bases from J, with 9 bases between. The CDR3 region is CASSEGGAQPQHF. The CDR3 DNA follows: TGTGCCAGCAGTGAGGGGGGGGCTCAGCCCCAGCATTTT.

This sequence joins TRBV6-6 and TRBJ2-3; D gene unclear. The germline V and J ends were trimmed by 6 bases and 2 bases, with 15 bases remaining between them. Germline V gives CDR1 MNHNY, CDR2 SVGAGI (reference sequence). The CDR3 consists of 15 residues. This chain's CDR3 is CASSLLFLNTDTQYF. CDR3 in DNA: TGTGCCAGCAGCCTACTTTTCCTGAACACAGATACGCAGTATTTT.

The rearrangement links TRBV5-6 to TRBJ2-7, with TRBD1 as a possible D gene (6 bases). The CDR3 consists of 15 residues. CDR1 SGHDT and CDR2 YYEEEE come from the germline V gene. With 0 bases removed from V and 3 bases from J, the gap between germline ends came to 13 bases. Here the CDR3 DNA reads TGTGCCAGCAGCTTGGGAGACAGGCCCCACTACGAGCAGTACTTC. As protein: CASSLGDRPHYEQYF.

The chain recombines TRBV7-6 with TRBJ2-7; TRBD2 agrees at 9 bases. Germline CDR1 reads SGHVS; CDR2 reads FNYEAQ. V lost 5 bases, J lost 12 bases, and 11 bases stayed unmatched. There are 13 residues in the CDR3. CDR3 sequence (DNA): TGTGCCAGCAGCCCAGGACTAGCGAGGGATCTGTACTTC. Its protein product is CASSPGLARDLYF.

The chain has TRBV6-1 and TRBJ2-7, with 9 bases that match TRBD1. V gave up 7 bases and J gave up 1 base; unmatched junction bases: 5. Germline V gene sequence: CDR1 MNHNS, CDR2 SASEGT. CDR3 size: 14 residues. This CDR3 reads CASNTGQGSYEQYF. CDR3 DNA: TGTGCCAGCAACACCGGACAGGGGTCCTACGAGCAGTACTTC.